This TCR beta chain came from a study of cytomegalovirus exposure and HLA in healthy donors. Regarding the study as a whole: In vitro, a few CMV-associated chains proved specific for CMV antigens. It has been reported that TCR beta sequences accurately predicted the HLA-A and HLA-B alleles of most subjects. V- and J-gene trimming in TCR beta was tied to a missense DCLRE1C variant by an analysis performed later. The authors later found TCR association rates varying by HLA locus, with DRB1 most and HLA-C fewest.

The primer mix had 60 Vbeta and 13 Jbeta primers. Some clones are missing from TCRdb's copy, which holds only in-frame ones; the method was immunoSEQ multiplex PCR. The sample holds some 100,000 clones, 79% seen once. A remark on this clone: Antigen specificity is unknown.

The CDR3 consists of 18 residues. V usage is TRBV21-1 and J usage is TRBJ2-7; the tabulated D call, TRBD1, remains unverified against the DNA. TRBV21-1 has pseudogene status. This sequence originates from a male donor in good health and CMV-seropositive. Material for sequencing was PBMCs. DNA of the CDR3: TGTGCCAGCAGCAAAGGTCTACCCCCGGGACAGGCACCCTACGAGCAGTACTTC. This encodes CASSKGLPPGQAPYEQYF.